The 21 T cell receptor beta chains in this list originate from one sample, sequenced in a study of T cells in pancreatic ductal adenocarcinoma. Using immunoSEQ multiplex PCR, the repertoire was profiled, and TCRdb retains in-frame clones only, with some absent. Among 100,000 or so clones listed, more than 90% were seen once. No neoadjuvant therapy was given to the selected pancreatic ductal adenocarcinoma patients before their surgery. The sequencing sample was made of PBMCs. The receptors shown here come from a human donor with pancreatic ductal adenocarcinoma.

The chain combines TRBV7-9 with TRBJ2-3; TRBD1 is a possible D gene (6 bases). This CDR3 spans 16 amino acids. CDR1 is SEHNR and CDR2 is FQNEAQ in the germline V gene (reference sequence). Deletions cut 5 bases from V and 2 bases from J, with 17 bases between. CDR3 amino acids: CASSTGPSGPTDTQYF. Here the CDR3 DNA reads TGTGCCAGCAGCACAGGGCCAAGCGGTCCCACAGATACGCAGTATTTT.

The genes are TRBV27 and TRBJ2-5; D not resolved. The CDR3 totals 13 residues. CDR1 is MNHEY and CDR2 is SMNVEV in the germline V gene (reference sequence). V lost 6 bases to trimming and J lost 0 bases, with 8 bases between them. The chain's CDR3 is CASSPLYQETQYF. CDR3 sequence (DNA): TGTGCCAGCAGCCCCCTGTACCAAGAGACCCAGTACTTC.

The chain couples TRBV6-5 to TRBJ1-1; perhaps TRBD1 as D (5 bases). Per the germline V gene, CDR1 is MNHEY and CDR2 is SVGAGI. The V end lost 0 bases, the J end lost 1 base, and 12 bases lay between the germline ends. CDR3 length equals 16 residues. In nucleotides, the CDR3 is TGTGCCAGCAGTTACTCGGGGCTCAGAGGGAACACTGAAGCTTTCTTT. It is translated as CASSYSGLRGNTEAFF.

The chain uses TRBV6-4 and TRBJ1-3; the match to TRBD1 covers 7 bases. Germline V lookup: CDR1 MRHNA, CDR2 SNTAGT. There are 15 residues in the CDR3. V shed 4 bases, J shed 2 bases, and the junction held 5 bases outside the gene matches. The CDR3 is CASSATGEPGNTIYF. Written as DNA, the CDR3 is TGTGCCAGCAGTGCTACAGGGGAACCTGGAAACACCATATATTTT.

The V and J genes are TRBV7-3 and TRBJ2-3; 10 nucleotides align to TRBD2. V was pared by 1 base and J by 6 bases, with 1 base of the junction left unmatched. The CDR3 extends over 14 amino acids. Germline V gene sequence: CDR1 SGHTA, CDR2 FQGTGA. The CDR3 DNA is TGTGCCAGCAGCTTAAATAGCGGGAGGGATACGCAGTATTTT. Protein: CASSLNSGRDTQYF.

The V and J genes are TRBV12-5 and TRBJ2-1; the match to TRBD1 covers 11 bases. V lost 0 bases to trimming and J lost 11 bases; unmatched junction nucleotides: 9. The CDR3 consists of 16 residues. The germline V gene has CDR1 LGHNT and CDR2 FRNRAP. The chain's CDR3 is CASGLVLGQGGWKQFF. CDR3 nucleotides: TGTGCTAGTGGTTTGGTACTGGGACAGGGGGGGTGGAAGCAGTTCTTC.

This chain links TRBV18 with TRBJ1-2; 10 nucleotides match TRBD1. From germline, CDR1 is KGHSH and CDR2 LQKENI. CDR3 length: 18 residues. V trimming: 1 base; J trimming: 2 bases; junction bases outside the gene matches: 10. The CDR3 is CASSPLSGQGNGNYGYTF. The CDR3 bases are TGTGCCAGCTCACCACTGTCGGGACAGGGGAATGGGAACTATGGCTACACCTTC.

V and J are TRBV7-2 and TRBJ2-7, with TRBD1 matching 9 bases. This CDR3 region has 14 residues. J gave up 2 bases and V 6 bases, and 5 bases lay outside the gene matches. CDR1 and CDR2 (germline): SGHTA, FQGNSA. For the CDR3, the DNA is TGTGCCAGCAGGTCGACAGGGGGGGCCTACGAGCAGTACTTC. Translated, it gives CASRSTGGAYEQYF.

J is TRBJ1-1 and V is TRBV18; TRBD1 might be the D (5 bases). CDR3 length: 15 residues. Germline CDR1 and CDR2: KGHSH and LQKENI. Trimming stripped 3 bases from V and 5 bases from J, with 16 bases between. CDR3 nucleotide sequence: TGTGCCAGCTCACCTGGGGGGTCAAGTAGGACTGAAGCTTTCTTT. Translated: CASSPGGSSRTEAFF.

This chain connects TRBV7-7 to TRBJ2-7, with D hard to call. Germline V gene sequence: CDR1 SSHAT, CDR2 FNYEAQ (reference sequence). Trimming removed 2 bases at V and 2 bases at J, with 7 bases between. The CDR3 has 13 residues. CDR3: CASSLHRTYEQYF. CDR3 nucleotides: TGTGCCAGCAGCTTACACAGAACCTACGAGCAGTACTTC. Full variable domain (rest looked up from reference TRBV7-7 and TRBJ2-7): GAGVSQSPRYKVTKRGQDVTLRCDPISSHATLYWYQQALGQGPEFLTYFNYEAQPDKSGLPSDRFSAERPEGSISTLTIQRTEQRDSAMYRCASSLHRTYEQYFGPGTRLTVT.

The CDR3 coding sequence is TGTGCCAGCAGCCCCCGCACAGGGCCTTCCTCTGGAAACACCATATATTTT. Encoded protein: CASSPRTGPSSGNTIYF. V and J are TRBV7-8 and TRBJ1-3; maybe TRBD1 (6 bases). CDR1 and CDR2 (germline): SGHVS, FQNEAQ. CDR3 size: 17 residues. V was clipped by 5 bases and J by 0 bases, with 17 bases between them.

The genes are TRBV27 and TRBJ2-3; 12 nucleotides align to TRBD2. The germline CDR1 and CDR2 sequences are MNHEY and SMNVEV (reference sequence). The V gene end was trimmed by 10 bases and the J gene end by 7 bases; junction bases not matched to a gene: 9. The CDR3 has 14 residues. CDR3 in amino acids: CATALAGGPYTQYF. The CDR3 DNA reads TGTGCCACCGCGCTAGCGGGAGGGCCGTATACGCAGTATTTT.

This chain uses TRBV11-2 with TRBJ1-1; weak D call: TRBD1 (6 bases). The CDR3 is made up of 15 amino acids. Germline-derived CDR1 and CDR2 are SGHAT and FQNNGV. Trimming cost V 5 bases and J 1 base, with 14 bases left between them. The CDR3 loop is CASSKDSIGNTEAFF. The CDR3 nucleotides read TGTGCCAGCAGCAAGGACAGTATCGGGAACACTGAAGCTTTCTTT.

CDR3 in amino acids: CASSFSIQGAGAFF. The CDR3 bases are TGCGCCAGCAGTTTTTCAATACAGGGGGCAGGCGCTTTCTTT. The genes are TRBV5-1 and TRBJ1-1; 9 bases agree with TRBD1. The J segment lost 11 bases and the V segment lost 5 bases, leaving 13 bases of the junction unmatched. CDR3 length: 14 amino acids. CDR1 and CDR2 (germline): SGHRS, YFSETQ.

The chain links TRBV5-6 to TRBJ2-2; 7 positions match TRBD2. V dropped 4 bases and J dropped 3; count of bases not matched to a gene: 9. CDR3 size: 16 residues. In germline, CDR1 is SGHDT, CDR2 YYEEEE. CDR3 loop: CASSGTAGVDTGELFF. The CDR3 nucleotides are TGTGCCAGCAGCGGAACGGCGGGAGTGGACACCGGGGAGCTGTTTTTT.

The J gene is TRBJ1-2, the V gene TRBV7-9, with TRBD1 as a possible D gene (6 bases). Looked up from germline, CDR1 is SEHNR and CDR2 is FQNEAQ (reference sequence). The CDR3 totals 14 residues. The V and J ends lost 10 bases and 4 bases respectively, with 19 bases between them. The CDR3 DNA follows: TGTGCCACCACCCGGGACAACGGTGTCTATGGCTACACCTTC. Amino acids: CATTRDNGVYGYTF.

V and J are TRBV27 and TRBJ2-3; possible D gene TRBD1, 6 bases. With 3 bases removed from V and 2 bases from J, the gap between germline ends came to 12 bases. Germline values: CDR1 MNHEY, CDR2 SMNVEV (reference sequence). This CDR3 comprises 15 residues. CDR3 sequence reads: CASSLRGKTTDTQYF. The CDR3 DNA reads TGTGCCAGCAGTTTGAGGGGGAAGACCACAGATACGCAGTATTTT.

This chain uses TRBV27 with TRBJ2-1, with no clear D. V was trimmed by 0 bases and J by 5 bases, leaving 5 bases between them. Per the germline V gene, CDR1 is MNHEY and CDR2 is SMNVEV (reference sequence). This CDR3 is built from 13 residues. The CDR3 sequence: CASSLSENNEQFF. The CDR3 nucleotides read TGTGCCAGCAGTTTATCTGAGAACAATGAGCAGTTCTTC.

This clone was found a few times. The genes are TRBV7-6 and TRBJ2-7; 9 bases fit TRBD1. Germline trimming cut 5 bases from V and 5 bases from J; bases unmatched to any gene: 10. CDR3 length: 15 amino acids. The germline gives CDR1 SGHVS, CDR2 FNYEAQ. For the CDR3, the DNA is TGTGCCAGCAGCCCCGGGACAGGGAGTGGGGACGAGCAGTACTTC. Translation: CASSPGTGSGDEQYF.

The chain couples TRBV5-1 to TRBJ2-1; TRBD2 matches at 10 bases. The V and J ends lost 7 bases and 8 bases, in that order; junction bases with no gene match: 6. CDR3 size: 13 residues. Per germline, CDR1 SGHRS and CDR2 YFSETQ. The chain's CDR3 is CASSLAGVDEQFF. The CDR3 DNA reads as TGCGCCAGCTCCCTAGCGGGAGTTGATGAGCAGTTCTTC.

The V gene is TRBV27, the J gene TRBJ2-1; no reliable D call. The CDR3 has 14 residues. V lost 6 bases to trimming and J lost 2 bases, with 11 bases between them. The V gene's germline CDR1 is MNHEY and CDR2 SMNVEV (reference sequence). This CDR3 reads CASSMAHPYNEQFF. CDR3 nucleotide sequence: TGTGCCAGCAGCATGGCACATCCCTACAATGAGCAGTTCTTC.